Presented here are 18 T cell receptor beta chains from one specimen sequenced in a study of neoadjuvant anti-PD-1 for oral cavity cancer. Time point given: after neoadjuvant nivolumab, at surgical resection. TCRdb's copy holds only in-frame clones and misses some; the assay was immunoSEQ multiplex PCR. The table includes 55,000 to 75,000 clones, 86% detected once. The material was PBMCs, obtained after nivolumab (anti-PD-1) treatment. The receptors were gathered from a person aged 35 to 85 with oral cavity squamous cell carcinoma.

The V gene is TRBV13, the J gene TRBJ1-5; D remains unclear. Germline V gene lookup returns CDR1 PRHDT and CDR2 FYEKMQ (reference sequence). The V gene lost 7 bases and the J gene lost 1 base, with 11 bases spanning the gap. This CDR3 is 14 amino acids long. The CDR3 DNA follows: TGTGCCAGCACCAACGGGTTCAGCAATCAGCCCCAGCATTTT. Translated, it gives CASTNGFSNQPQHF.

The chain is built from TRBV30 and TRBJ1-1; weak D call: TRBD1 (6 bases). CDR3 length equals 13 residues. Trimming took 0 bases from V and 11 from J, leaving 16 bases between them. Germline assignment: CDR1 GTSNPN and CDR2 SVGIG (reference sequence). This CDR3 is CAWSVWGQEVAFF. The CDR3 DNA reads TGTGCCTGGAGTGTCTGGGGGCAGGAAGTCGCTTTCTTT.

The rearrangement joins TRBV6-5 to TRBJ2-5; D may match TRBD1 or TRBD2 (5 bases each). CDR1 is MNHEY, CDR2 SVGAGI, per germline. The V and J ends lost 2 bases and 5 bases respectively, with 15 bases between them. This CDR3 spans 15 amino acids. This chain's CDR3 is CASSYGADSGETQYF. DNA of the CDR3: TGTGCCAGCAGTTACGGGGCGGACTCGGGGGAGACCCAGTACTTC.

The V gene is TRBV4-1, the J gene TRBJ2-3; a weak D match, TRBD2 (6 bases). Per the germline V gene, CDR1 is MGHRA and CDR2 is YSYEKL. The V and J ends lost 2 bases and 4 bases respectively, with 16 bases between them. This CDR3 is built from 16 residues. The CDR3 DNA reads TGCGCCAGCAGCCAACCTTCGCGGGGAGTATCAGATACGCAGTATTTT. Its protein is CASSQPSRGVSDTQYF.

The gene calls are TRBV5-3 and TRBJ2-7; D unresolved. TRBV5-3 counts as an open reading frame of uncertain function. The V end was cut by 5 bases, the J end by 5 bases, with 17 bases between. The CDR3 loop spans 14 amino acids. The CDR3 coding sequence is TGTGCCAGAAGTTTCTCGCCTCTACCCCACGAGCAGTACTTC. This codes for CARSFSPLPHEQYF.

The chain employs TRBV5-6 and TRBJ1-5, with D unclear. CDR3 length: 15 amino acids. Germline V CDR1 and CDR2: SGHDT, YYEEEE. Trimming removed 0 bases from V and 6 bases from J, with 13 bases in between. CDR3 nucleotides: TGTGCCAGCAGCTTGGGGCACCCTAGCGGTCAGCCCCAGCATTTT. Protein: CASSLGHPSGQPQHF.

The chain couples TRBV6-5 to TRBJ1-2; D is unresolved. Trimming stripped 2 bases from V and 5 bases from J, with 9 bases between. This CDR3 contains 13 residues. The germline gives CDR1 MNHEY, CDR2 SVGAGI. The CDR3 region is CASSYEGSYGYTF. CDR3 nucleotide sequence: TGTGCCAGCAGTTACGAGGGTTCGTATGGCTACACCTTC.

This clone is a singleton in its sample. V gene TRBV4-1 combines with J gene TRBJ2-1, with 8 bases identical to TRBD2. The germline CDR1 and CDR2 sequences are MGHRA and YSYEKL. The CDR3 is 17 amino acids. Trimming cost V 2 bases and J 2 bases; bases outside gene matches: 8. CDR3 loop: CASSQPSGYGAYNEQFF. CDR3 sequence (DNA): TGCGCCAGCAGCCAACCTAGCGGGTACGGCGCCTACAATGAGCAGTTCTTC.

V usage is TRBV4-1 and J usage is TRBJ1-5, with 7 positions matching TRBD1. V shed 2 bases and J 5 bases; nucleotides not matched to a gene: 6. This CDR3 is 15 amino acids long. Germline lookup yields CDR1 MGHRA and CDR2 YSYEKL. As DNA, the CDR3 is TGCGCCAGCAGCCAACTCGACAGGGTCGATCAGCCCCAGCATTTT. Protein: CASSQLDRVDQPQHF.

The chain uses TRBV19 and TRBJ1-5; the D gene is possibly TRBD1 (5 bases). Germline-derived CDR1 and CDR2 are LNHDA and SQIVND (reference sequence). This CDR3 has 15 residues. V lost 6 bases and J 2 bases, leaving 14 bases between the germline ends. DNA of the CDR3: TGTGCCAGTAGGGATTTTCTGGGGGGCAATCAGCCCCAGCATTTT. Protein: CASRDFLGGNQPQHF.

The rearrangement joins TRBV28 to TRBJ1-1; D might be TRBD1 (6 bases). The CDR3 is 15 amino acids. From germline, CDR1 is MDHEN and CDR2 SYDVKM. V was clipped by 5 bases and J by 1 base, with 14 bases between them. CDR3 amino acids: CASSHSTGRNTEAFF. Here the CDR3 DNA reads TGTGCCAGCAGTCACTCAACAGGGAGGAACACTGAAGCTTTCTTT.

The chain employs TRBV5-1 and TRBJ2-3; possibly TRBD1 for D (6 bases). The CDR3 totals 16 residues. The V and J ends lost 1 base and 4 bases respectively, with 16 bases between them. CDR1 SGHRS and CDR2 YFSETQ come from the germline V gene. In DNA, the CDR3 is TGCGCCAGCAGCTTGTTGGGGGCTCTGTACGCAGATACGCAGTATTTT. Protein sequence: CASSLLGALYADTQYF.

CDR3 DNA: TGTGCCAGCTCACCAAGACAGGGCGAACAGCATTTT. It is translated as CASSPRQGEQHF. The rearrangement joins TRBV18 to TRBJ1-5; TRBD1 matches at 7 bases. Germline CDR1 reads KGHSH; CDR2 reads LQKENI. With 2 bases clipped from V and 13 bases from J, the junction kept 5 bases outside the gene matches. The CDR3 loop spans 12 amino acids.

The chain recombines TRBV4-1 with TRBJ1-5; the D is unclear. Germline values: CDR1 MGHRA, CDR2 YSYEKL. V was pared by 0 bases and J by 6 bases, with 9 bases between. CDR3 length: 14 residues. The CDR3 reads CASSQDTVSQPQHF. The CDR3 coding sequence is TGCGCCAGCAGCCAAGATACCGTCAGTCAGCCCCAGCATTTT.

This chain uses TRBV6-5 with TRBJ1-6, with no clear D. This CDR3 has 15 amino acids. V was cut by 2 bases and J by 6 bases, with 11 bases left in between. The germline V gene has CDR1 MNHEY and CDR2 SVGAGI. The CDR3 protein is CASSYAGGLNSPLHF. CDR3 DNA: TGTGCCAGCAGTTACGCGGGAGGTCTTAATTCACCCCTCCACTTT.

As for this clone: The sample has other DNA sequences that encode this CDR3 too. The chain carries TRBV2 and TRBJ1-1; D gene uncertain. Trimming removed 6 bases from V and 0 bases from J, with 2 bases in between. CDR3 length: 11 residues. Germline values: CDR1 SNHLY, CDR2 FYNNEI. In DNA form, the CDR3 reads TGTGCCAGCAGAGTGAACACTGAAGCTTTCTTT. Its translation: CASRVNTEAFF.

This chain joins TRBV6-6 and TRBJ2-1, with TRBD2 matching 14 bases. CDR1 and CDR2 from the germline V gene are MNHNY and SVGAGI (reference sequence). V was clipped by 6 bases and J by 10 bases; unmatched bases: 8. The CDR3 extends over 15 amino acids. CDR3 bases: TGTGCCAGCAGCACCGGGACTAGCGGGAGTAACGAGCAGTTCTTC. Its translation is CASSTGTSGSNEQFF.

V is TRBV7-9 and J is TRBJ1-1; D gene unclear. V lost 1 base, J lost 4 bases, and 4 bases lay in between. The germline gives CDR1 SEHNR, CDR2 FQNEAQ (reference sequence). CDR3 length: 12 residues. The CDR3 region is CASSLEATEAFF. The CDR3 DNA reads as TGTGCCAGCAGCTTAGAGGCCACTGAAGCTTTCTTT.